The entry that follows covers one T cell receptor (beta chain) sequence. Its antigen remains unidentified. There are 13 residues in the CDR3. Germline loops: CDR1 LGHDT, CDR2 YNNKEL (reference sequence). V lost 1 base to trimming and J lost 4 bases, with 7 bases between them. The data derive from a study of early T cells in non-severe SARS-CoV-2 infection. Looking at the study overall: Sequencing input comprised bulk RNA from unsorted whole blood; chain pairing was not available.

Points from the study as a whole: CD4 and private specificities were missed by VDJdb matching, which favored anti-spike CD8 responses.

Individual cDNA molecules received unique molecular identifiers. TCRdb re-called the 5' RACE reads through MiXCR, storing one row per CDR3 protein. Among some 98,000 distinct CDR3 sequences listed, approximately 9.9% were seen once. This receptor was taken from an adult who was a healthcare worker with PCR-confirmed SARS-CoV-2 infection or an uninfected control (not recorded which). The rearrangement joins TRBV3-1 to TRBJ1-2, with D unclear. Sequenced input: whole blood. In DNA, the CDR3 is TGTGCCAGCAGCCAAGCCGGTGCCTATGGCTACACCTTC. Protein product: CASSQAGAYGYTF.